These 8 T cell receptor beta chains originate from one sample sequenced in a study of spatial heterogeneity in lung cancer. MiXCR was run by TCRdb on the 5' RACE reads, yielding one entry per CDR3 protein. The table has roughly 4,200 distinct CDR3 sequences, 6.5% to 10% seen once. The time point here: sample taken at primary tumor resection. Their cognate antigens are unknown. Study-level findings and limits: Counts that tracked tumor mutation counts were those of expanded intratumoral alpha and beta TCRs.

This specimen consisted of lung tumor tissue, obtained at surgery. These receptors were obtained from a male donor with early-stage non-small cell lung cancer.

Within the sample, this clonotype is medium-sized. This chain connects TRBV5-4 to TRBJ2-2; weak D call: TRBD2 (5 bases). The CDR3 loop spans 16 amino acids. Germline V gene sequence: CDR1 SGHNT, CDR2 YYREEE (reference sequence). V gave up 1 base and J gave up 0 bases, with 10 bases separating them. CDR3 region: CASSLRGGSNTGELFF. Here the CDR3 DNA reads TGTGCCAGCAGCTTGCGGGGTGGGTCGAACACCGGGGAGCTGTTTTTT.

This clonotype has only a few counts. The chain recombines TRBV20-1 with TRBJ2-5, with 12 bases matching TRBD2. V lost 7 bases to trimming and J lost 4 bases; unmatched junction nucleotides: 4. This CDR3 spans 13 amino acids. Germline V CDR1 and CDR2: DFQATT, SNEGSKA (reference sequence). CDR3 nucleotide sequence: TGCAGTGGTGGACTAGCGGGAACAGAGACCCAGTACTTC. This sequence encodes CSGGLAGTETQYF.

In its sample, this clonotype is medium-sized (0.01 to 0.1%). This sequence joins TRBV18 and TRBJ2-2; D remains ambiguous. The CDR3 totals 13 residues. The germline V gene has CDR1 KGHSH and CDR2 LQKENI. Trimming stripped 2 bases from V and 8 bases from J, with 9 bases between. In DNA, the CDR3 is TGTGCCAGCTCACCAACAAGAACTGGGGAGCTGTTTTTT. It specifies CASSPTRTGELFF.

This clonotype ranks as medium-sized. V gene TRBV7-2 combines with J gene TRBJ1-3; 7 bases fit TRBD1. The V gene's germline CDR1 is SGHTA and CDR2 FQGNSA. The junction had 9 bases not matched to a gene; V was cut back by 6 bases and J by 4 bases. The CDR3 is 15 residues long. The CDR3 loop is CASSSPRGQGNTIYF. The CDR3 region has the DNA TGTGCCAGCAGTTCCCCAAGGGGGCAGGGAAACACCATATATTTT.

This clonotype was observed many times. J is TRBJ1-2 and V is TRBV5-6; D gene ambiguous. The CDR3 contains 13 residues. In germline, CDR1 is SGHDT, CDR2 YYEEEE. V was clipped by 1 base and J by 3 bases, with 7 bases between them. The CDR3 reads CASSLSGDYGYTF. DNA for the CDR3: TGTGCCAGCAGCTTGTCGGGAGACTATGGCTACACCTTC.

This clonotype was seen a few times. V gene TRBV6-2 or TRBV6-3 combines with J gene TRBJ2-3; TRBD1 matches 7 bases. Per germline, CDR1 MNHEY and CDR2 SVGEGT. The V gene end was trimmed by 7 bases and the J gene end by 2 bases; junction bases not matched to a gene: 9. This CDR3 contains 15 residues. The CDR3 spells CASIKDRDHTDTQYF. CDR3 bases: TGTGCCAGCATCAAAGACAGGGACCACACAGATACGCAGTATTTT.

This chain uses TRBV19 with TRBJ1-5; D not resolved. Germline loops: CDR1 LNHDA, CDR2 SQIVND (reference sequence). Trimming took 2 bases from V and 3 from J, leaving 2 bases between them. The CDR3 is 12 amino acids. Here the CDR3 reads CASSIINQPQHF. CDR3 sequence (DNA): TGTGCCAGTAGTATAATCAATCAGCCCCAGCATTTT.

This clonotype counts as medium-sized. V and J are TRBV29-1 and TRBJ2-1; 8 bases fit TRBD2. Trimming at V came to 7 bases and at J to 2 bases, leaving 7 bases not matched to a gene. CDR1 and CDR2 from the germline V gene are SQVTM and ANQGSEA. The CDR3 runs to 14 residues. This CDR3 is CSAAGGAAYNEQFF. In nucleotides, the CDR3 is TGCAGCGCCGCCGGGGGGGCGGCCTACAATGAGCAGTTCTTC.